These 10 T cell receptor beta chains were sequenced from one sample in a study of T cell responses to AZD1222 COVID-19 vaccine. Method: immunoSEQ multiplex PCR; TCRdb's copy keeps in-frame clones and lacks some. The sample yields 70,000 or so clones, around 86% seen once. The sample was peripheral blood, taken on day 0 of AZD1222 vaccination. The source is an adult in good health.

The gene calls are TRBV5-1 and TRBJ1-1, with TRBD1 matching 7 bases. The CDR3 is 15 residues long. Germline V gene sequence: CDR1 SGHRS, CDR2 YFSETQ. Trimming removed 3 bases from V and 1 base from J; junction bases left unmatched: 6. This chain's CDR3 is CASSWGQRWNTEAFF. The CDR3, as DNA: TGCGCCAGCAGCTGGGGACAGCGATGGAACACTGAAGCTTTCTTT. The whole variable domain, filled in from reference TRBV5-1 and TRBJ1-1, reads KAGVTQTPRYLIKTRGQQVTLSCSPISGHRSVSWYQQTPGQGLQFLFEYFSETQRNKGNFPGRFSGRQFSNSRSEMNVSTLELGDSALYLCASSWGQRWNTEAFFGQGTRLTVV.

This chain uses TRBV28 with TRBJ2-4; 8 nucleotides align to TRBD1. There are 17 residues in the CDR3. Unmatched junction bases numbered 15, after V lost 3 bases and J lost 8 bases. Germline CDR1 and CDR2: MDHEN and SYDVKM. This CDR3 is CASSFADRGVKTDIQYF. CDR3 nucleotides: TGTGCCAGCAGTTTCGCAGACAGGGGTGTTAAAACGGACATTCAGTACTTC.

V and J are TRBV9 and TRBJ2-2; D is unresolved. V gave up 4 bases and J gave up 3 bases, with 10 bases separating them. Germline lookup yields CDR1 SGDLS and CDR2 YYNGEE. The CDR3 runs to 14 residues. The DNA of the CDR3 is TGTGCCAGCAGCTCCGGAGTTCACACCGGGGAGCTGTTTTTT. As protein: CASSSGVHTGELFF.

The V and J genes are TRBV6-5 and TRBJ1-1; TRBD1 matches 10 bases. J gave up 5 bases and V 5 bases, and 2 bases lay outside the gene matches. This CDR3 contains 13 residues. CDR1 and CDR2 (germline): MNHEY, SVGAGI. CDR3 amino acids: CASSPGQGTEAFF. CDR3 coding DNA: TGTGCCAGCAGTCCGGGACAGGGGACTGAAGCTTTCTTT.

This clone was detected a few times. The chain joins TRBV6-5 to TRBJ1-2, with D tentatively TRBD1 (5 bases). With 6 bases removed from V and 1 base from J, the gap between germline ends came to 9 bases. Germline V gene lookup returns CDR1 MNHEY and CDR2 SVGAGI. The CDR3 covers 13 residues. In nucleotides, the CDR3 is TGTGCCAGCAGGCGGGACCTTAACTATGGCTACACCTTC. This encodes CASRRDLNYGYTF.

The chain uses TRBV18 and TRBJ2-5; 8 nucleotides match TRBD2. V gave up 6 bases and J gave up 5 bases; unmatched junction bases: 8. Germline CDR1 KGHSH, CDR2 LQKENI. The CDR3 length is 14 residues. In nucleotides, the CDR3 is TGTGCCAGCTCGTCAGCGGGGGTATTGGAGACCCAGTACTTC. Protein product: CASSSAGVLETQYF.

This chain uses TRBV14 with TRBJ2-7; no clear D. The CDR3 sequence is 16 residues long. The V end lost 1 base, the J end lost 1 base, and 14 bases lay between the germline ends. From germline, CDR1 is SGHDN and CDR2 FVKESK. The CDR3 protein is CASSQGHSLFSYEQYF. In nucleotides, the CDR3 is TGTGCCAGCAGCCAAGGGCACAGCTTATTTTCCTACGAGCAGTACTTC.

V gene TRBV4-3 combines with J gene TRBJ1-6; 7 nucleotides line up with TRBD1. Germline CDR1 reads LGHNA; CDR2 reads YSLEER. Germline trimming cut 4 bases from V and 6 bases from J; bases unmatched to any gene: 9. This CDR3 has 16 amino acids. CDR3 loop: CASSLATGYGNSPLHF. The CDR3 DNA follows: TGCGCCAGCAGCCTAGCGACAGGGTACGGTAATTCACCCCTCCACTTT.

The gene calls are TRBV3-1 (or the pseudogene TRBV3-2) and TRBJ1-2; D remains ambiguous. There are 15 residues in the CDR3. Per the germline V gene, CDR1 is LGHDT and CDR2 is YNNKEL (reference sequence). V lost 4 bases and J 7 bases, leaving 19 bases between the germline ends. CDR3 DNA sequence: TGTGCCAGCAGCCCCGGACGCGGCCCAAGGACTGGCTACACCTTC. This translates into CASSPGRGPRTGYTF.

J is TRBJ2-2 and V is TRBV5-4; D unresolved. Trimming took 1 base from V and 4 from J, leaving 5 bases between them. The CDR3 consists of 13 residues. Germline-derived CDR1 and CDR2 are SGHNT and YYREEE (reference sequence). The DNA of the CDR3 is TGTGCCAGCAGCTTGATTAGCACCGGGGAGCTGTTTTTT. This translates into CASSLISTGELFF. Looking up the rest from reference TRBV5-4 and TRBJ2-2 gives the full variable domain: ETGVTQSPTHLIKTRGQQVTLRCSSQSGHNTVSWYQQALGQGPQFIFQYYREEENGRGNFPPRFSGLQFPNYSSELNVNALELDDSALYLCASSLISTGELFFGEGSRLTVL.